Detailed here is one T cell receptor beta chain. The antigen is unknown. The data derive from a study of post-analysis software for immune sequencing data. CDR1 and CDR2 from the germline V gene are SEHNR and FQNEAQ (reference sequence). V was pared by 8 bases and J by 5 bases, with 2 bases of the junction left unmatched. The CDR3 length is 13 residues. The TCR beta cDNA libraries carried unique molecular identifiers. There were about 0.85 to 10 million T cells, and about 500,000 cDNA molecules came from them. One entry per CDR3 protein, called by TCRdb with MiXCR from the PCR reads. This table holds roughly 400,000 distinct CDR3 sequences, approximately 37% found once. Study observations and caveats: TRBV5-6, TRBV5-1 and TRBV20-1 belonged to a set of roughly 5 TRBV segments that were more frequent in patients than controls. Same-batch preparations were strongly co-clustered by F measure. The normalized Chao1 diversity of multiple sclerosis patients was significantly lower than that of controls.

Material for sequencing was blood. The chain uses TRBV7-9 and TRBJ2-5, with 13 positions matching TRBD2. The receptor comes from a girl under 10 years old with multiple sclerosis. Here the CDR3 DNA reads TGTGCCAGCGGGACTAGCGGGATTGAGACCCAGTACTTC. This sequence encodes CASGTSGIETQYF.